The 2 T cell receptor beta chains below come from one sample, sequenced in a study of identical twins. TCRdb analysed the 5' RACE reads with MiXCR anew, one entry per CDR3 protein. The sample lists roughly 770,000 distinct CDR3 sequences; 15% to 20% were seen once. These data are also associated with another study on T cells expressing NK-cell markers.

Sequenced input: PBMCs. These receptors were collected from a woman aged 18 to 35 in good health.

This clonotype was seen more than once but under ten times. The V and J genes are TRBV12-3 or TRBV12-4 and TRBJ1-6, with a possible D match to TRBD1 (5 bases). Trimming left V 6 bases short and J 8 bases short, with 17 bases between. The CDR3 has 15 residues. The CDR3 nucleotides read TGTGCCAGCAGCCTCGGGCGGTTGGGGGATTCACCCCTCCACTTT. Its protein is CASSLGRLGDSPLHF.

The chain uses TRBV5-1 and TRBJ2-2, with D unresolved. This CDR3 has 16 amino acids. Germline V gene lookup returns CDR1 SGHRS and CDR2 YFSETQ. V dropped 2 bases and J dropped 2 bases, with 13 bases sitting between them. Here the CDR3 reads CASSFPPGVNTGELFF. The CDR3 DNA sequence: TGCGCCAGCAGCTTCCCTCCTGGGGTCAACACCGGGGAGCTGTTTTTT.